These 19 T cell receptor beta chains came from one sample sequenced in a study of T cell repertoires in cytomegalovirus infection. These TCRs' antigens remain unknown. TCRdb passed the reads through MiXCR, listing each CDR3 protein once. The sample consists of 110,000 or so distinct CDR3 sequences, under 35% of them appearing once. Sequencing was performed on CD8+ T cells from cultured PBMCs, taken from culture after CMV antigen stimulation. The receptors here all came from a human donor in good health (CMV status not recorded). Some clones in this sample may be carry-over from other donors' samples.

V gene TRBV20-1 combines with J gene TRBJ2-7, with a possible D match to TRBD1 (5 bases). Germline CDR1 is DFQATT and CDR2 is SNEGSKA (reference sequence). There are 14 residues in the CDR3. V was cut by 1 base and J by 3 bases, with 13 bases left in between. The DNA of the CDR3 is TGCAGTGCTAGAGCGCTGCGACAGAACTACGAGCAGTACTTC. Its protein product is CSARALRQNYEQYF.

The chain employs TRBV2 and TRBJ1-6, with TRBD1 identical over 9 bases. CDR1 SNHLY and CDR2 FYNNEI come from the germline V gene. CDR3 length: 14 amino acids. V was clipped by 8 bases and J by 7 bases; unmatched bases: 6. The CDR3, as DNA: TGTGCCAGCGGGACGGGACAGGGAAATTCACCCCTCCACTTT. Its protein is CASGTGQGNSPLHF.

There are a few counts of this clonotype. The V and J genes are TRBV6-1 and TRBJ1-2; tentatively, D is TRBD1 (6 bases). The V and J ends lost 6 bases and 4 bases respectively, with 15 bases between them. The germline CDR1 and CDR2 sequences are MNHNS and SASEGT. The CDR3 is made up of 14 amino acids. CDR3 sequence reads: CASRRTATVYGYTF. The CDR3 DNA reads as TGTGCCAGCAGGAGGACAGCGACCGTCTATGGCTACACCTTC.

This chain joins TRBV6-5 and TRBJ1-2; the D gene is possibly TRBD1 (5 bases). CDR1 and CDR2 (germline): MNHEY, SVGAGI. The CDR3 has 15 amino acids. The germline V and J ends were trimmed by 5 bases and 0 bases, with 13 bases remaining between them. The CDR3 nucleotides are TGTGCCAGCAGTCTGGGGCCCCTCTCTAACTATGGCTACACCTTC. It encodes CASSLGPLSNYGYTF.

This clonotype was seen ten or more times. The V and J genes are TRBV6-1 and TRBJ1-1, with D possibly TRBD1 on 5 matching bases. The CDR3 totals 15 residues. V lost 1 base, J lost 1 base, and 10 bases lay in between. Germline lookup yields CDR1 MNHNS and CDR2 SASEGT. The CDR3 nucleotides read TGTGCCAGCAGTGAAGAGACGGGACCGAACACTGAAGCTTTCTTT. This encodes CASSEETGPNTEAFF.

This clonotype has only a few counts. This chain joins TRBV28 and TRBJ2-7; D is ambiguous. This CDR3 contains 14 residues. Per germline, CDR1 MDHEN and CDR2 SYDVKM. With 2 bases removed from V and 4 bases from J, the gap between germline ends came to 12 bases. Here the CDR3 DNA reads TGTGCCAGCAGTTTACGAACACTACGATACGAGCAGTACTTC. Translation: CASSLRTLRYEQYF. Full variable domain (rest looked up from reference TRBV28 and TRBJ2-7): DVKVTQSSRYLVKRTGEKVFLECVQDMDHENMFWYRQDPGLGLRLIYFSYDVKMKEKGDIPEGYSVSREKKERFSLILESASTNQTSMYLCASSLRTLRYEQYFGPGTRLTVT.

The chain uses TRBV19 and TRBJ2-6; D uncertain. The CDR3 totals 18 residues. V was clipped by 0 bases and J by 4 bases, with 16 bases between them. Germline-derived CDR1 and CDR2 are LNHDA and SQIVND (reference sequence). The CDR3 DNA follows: TGTGCCAGTAGTATAGATTTCGGACGGGTCCTCGGGGCCAACGTCCTGACTTTC. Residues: CASSIDFGRVLGANVLTF.

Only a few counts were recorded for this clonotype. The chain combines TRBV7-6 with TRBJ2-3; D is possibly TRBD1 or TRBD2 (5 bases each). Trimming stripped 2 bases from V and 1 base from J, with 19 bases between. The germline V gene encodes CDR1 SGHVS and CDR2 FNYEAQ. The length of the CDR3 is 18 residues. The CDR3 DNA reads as TGTGCCAGCAGCTTACCAGGGAGTGCCATTGACCGCACAGATACGCAGTATTTT. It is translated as CASSLPGSAIDRTDTQYF.

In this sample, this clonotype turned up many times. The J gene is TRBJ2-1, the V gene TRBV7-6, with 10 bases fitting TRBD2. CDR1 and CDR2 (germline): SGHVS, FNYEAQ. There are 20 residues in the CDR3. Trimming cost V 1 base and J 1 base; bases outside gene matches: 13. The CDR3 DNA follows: TGTGCCAGCAGCTTAGTTCCTAGCGGGGGTTCCGAACGATCCTACAATGAGCAGTTCTTC. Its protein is CASSLVPSGGSERSYNEQFF.

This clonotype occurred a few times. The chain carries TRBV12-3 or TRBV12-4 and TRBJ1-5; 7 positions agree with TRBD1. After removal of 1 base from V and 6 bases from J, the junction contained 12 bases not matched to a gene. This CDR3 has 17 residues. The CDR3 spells CASSLGFSPGGSQPQHF. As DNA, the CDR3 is TGTGCCAGCAGTTTAGGATTCTCCCCAGGGGGTAGTCAGCCCCAGCATTTT.

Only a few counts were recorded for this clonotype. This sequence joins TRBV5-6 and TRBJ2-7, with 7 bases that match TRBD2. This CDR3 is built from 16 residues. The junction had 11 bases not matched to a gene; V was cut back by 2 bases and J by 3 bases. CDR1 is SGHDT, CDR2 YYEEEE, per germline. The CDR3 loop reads CASSLQGLVTRYEQYF. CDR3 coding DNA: TGTGCCAGCAGCTTACAAGGACTAGTCACCCGCTACGAGCAGTACTTC.

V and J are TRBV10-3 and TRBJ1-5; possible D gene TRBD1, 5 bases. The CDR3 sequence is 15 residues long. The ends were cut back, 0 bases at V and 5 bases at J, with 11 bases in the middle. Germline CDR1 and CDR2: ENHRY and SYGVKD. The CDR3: CAISESVRGDQPQHF. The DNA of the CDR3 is TGTGCCATCAGTGAGTCGGTGCGGGGCGATCAGCCCCAGCATTTT.

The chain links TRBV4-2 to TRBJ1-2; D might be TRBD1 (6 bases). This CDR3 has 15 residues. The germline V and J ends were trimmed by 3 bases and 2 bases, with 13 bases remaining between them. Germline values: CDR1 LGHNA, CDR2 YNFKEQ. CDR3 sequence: CASSQDRFSNYGYTF. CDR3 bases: TGTGCCAGCAGCCAGGACAGATTTTCAAACTATGGCTACACCTTC.

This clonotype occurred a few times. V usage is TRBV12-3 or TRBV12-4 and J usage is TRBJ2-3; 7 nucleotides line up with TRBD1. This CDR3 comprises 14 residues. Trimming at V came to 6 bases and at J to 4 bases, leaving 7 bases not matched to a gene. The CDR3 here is CASSPRQGADTQYF. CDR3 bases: TGTGCCAGCAGCCCTCGACAGGGCGCAGATACGCAGTATTTT.

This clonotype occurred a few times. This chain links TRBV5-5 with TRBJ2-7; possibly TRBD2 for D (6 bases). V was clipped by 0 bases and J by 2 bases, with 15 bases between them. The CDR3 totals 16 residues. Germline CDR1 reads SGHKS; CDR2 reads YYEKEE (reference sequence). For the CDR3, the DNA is TGTGCCAGCAGCTTGGGTCGCGGGACCGGGACCTACGAGCAGTACTTC. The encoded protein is CASSLGRGTGTYEQYF.

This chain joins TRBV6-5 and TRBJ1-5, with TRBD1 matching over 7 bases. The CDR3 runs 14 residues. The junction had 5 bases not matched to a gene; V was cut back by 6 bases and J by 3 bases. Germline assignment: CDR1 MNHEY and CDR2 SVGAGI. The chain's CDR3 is CASRQTGFNQPQHF. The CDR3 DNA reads TGTGCCAGCAGACAGACAGGGTTCAATCAGCCCCAGCATTTT.

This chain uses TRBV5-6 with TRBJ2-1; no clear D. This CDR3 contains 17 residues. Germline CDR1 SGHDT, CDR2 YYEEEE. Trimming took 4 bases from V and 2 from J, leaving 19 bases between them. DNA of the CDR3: TGTGCCAGCAGCGGACGTGGGCAGCTCCTTGCCTACAATGAGCAGTTCTTC. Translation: CASSGRGQLLAYNEQFF.

The CDR3 bases are TGTGCCAGCAGCCCCCCGGTGACAGGGGGGAATGAGCAGTTCTTC. Translated, it gives CASSPPVTGGNEQFF. The gene calls are TRBV7-9 and TRBJ2-1; TRBD1 agrees at 9 bases. J lost 7 bases, V lost 5 bases, and 9 bases had no gene match. Per germline, CDR1 SEHNR and CDR2 FQNEAQ (reference sequence). The CDR3 is 15 residues long.

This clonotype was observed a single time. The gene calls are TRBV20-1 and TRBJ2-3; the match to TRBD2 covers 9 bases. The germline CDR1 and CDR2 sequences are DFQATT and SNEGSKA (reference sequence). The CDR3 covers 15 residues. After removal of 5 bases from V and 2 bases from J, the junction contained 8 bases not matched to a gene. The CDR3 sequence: CSAGIAGEYTDTQYF. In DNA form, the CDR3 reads TGCAGTGCTGGGATAGCGGGGGAATACACAGATACGCAGTATTTT.